The 31 T cell receptor beta chains in this list originate from one sample, sequenced in a study of blood T cell repertoires in COVID-19. Here immunoSEQ multiplex PCR was the method, and the copy in TCRdb shows in-frame clones only, minus some. Of about 180,000 clones in the sample, 75% to 85% are singletons; the top ten hold more than 1.5%. Sequenced material: peripheral blood. These TCRs come from a human donor in a cohort sampled during active COVID-19.

The CDR3 protein is CASSAETNYGYTF. The CDR3 DNA follows: TGTGCCAGCAGTGCCGAGACAAACTATGGCTACACCTTC. V usage is TRBV2 and J usage is TRBJ1-2; D gene unclear. CDR1 and CDR2 from the germline V gene are SNHLY and FYNNEI. The CDR3 runs to 13 residues. V lost 4 bases, J lost 2 bases, and 8 bases lay in between.

This clone is a singleton in its sample. The rearrangement joins TRBV7-2 to TRBJ1-1; D may be TRBD1 (5 bases). The CDR3 contains 18 residues. Germline V lookup: CDR1 SGHTA, CDR2 FQGNSA. Trimming cost V 4 bases and J 3 bases, with 24 bases left between them. Written as DNA, the CDR3 is TGTGCCAGCAGCTCACAGCCGGGTAGGGGCCTTTCTCACACTGAAGCTTTCTTT. This sequence encodes CASSSQPGRGLSHTEAFF.

The V call is TRBV19, the J call TRBJ2-1; 10 bases are shared with TRBD2. Germline loops: CDR1 LNHDA, CDR2 SQIVND (reference sequence). The CDR3 spans 16 residues. The ends lost 4 bases at V and 5 bases at J; junction bases unmatched: 8. CDR3 sequence: CASSTRTSGKNNEQFF. The CDR3 DNA sequence: TGTGCCAGTAGTACCCGTACTAGCGGGAAAAACAATGAGCAGTTCTTC.

This chain connects TRBV18 to TRBJ2-5; a weak D match, TRBD2 (5 bases). CDR3 length: 13 amino acids. V shed 5 bases and J shed 4 bases, with 11 bases lying between them. CDR1 and CDR2 from the germline V gene are KGHSH and LQKENI. In nucleotides, the CDR3 is TGTGCCAGCTCAACCGGGGTTCGAGAGACCCAGTACTTC. Translating it yields CASSTGVRETQYF.

CDR3 protein: CASSRTSGSGRETQYF. The CDR3 DNA is TGTGCCAGCAGTCGGACTAGCGGGAGTGGTAGGGAGACCCAGTACTTC. This rearrangement joins TRBV7-2 to TRBJ2-5; TRBD2 agrees at 13 bases. Germline assignment: CDR1 SGHTA and CDR2 FQGNSA. J gave up 5 bases and V 6 bases, and 9 bases lay outside the gene matches. The CDR3 spans 16 residues.

This rearrangement joins TRBV6-2 or TRBV6-3 to TRBJ1-6; 8 nucleotides match TRBD1. The CDR3 loop spans 15 amino acids. Germline-derived CDR1 and CDR2 are MNHEY and SVGEGT. V lost 5 bases to trimming and J lost 10 bases; unmatched junction nucleotides: 10. The CDR3 DNA follows: TGTGCCAGCAGTCAACCCCGGACAGGGAAATCACCCCTCCACTTT. Translating gives CASSQPRTGKSPLHF.

This chain connects TRBV15 to TRBJ1-5; tentative D call: TRBD1 (5 bases). This CDR3 has 16 amino acids. Looked up from germline, CDR1 is LNHNV and CDR2 is YYDKDF (reference sequence). V lost 1 base to trimming and J lost 1 base, with 11 bases between them. DNA for the CDR3: TGTGCCACCAGCAGAGGTGGAAGGACAAGCAATCAGCCCCAGCATTTT. Amino acids: CATSRGGRTSNQPQHF.

This clone showed up just once. The chain recombines TRBV10-3 with TRBJ1-1, with a weak D call TRBD1 (5 bases). V was clipped by 5 bases and J by 0 bases, with 13 bases between them. The germline V gene has CDR1 ENHRY and CDR2 SYGVKD. The CDR3 loop spans 15 amino acids. CDR3 DNA: TGTGCCATCAGTCAGGGCCCCACAATGAACACTGAAGCTTTCTTT. Translating it yields CAISQGPTMNTEAFF.

The gene calls are TRBV4-3 and TRBJ1-2, with D uncertain. The V end lost 0 bases, the J end lost 0 bases, and 11 bases lay between the germline ends. Germline V gene lookup returns CDR1 LGHNA and CDR2 YSLEER. The CDR3 totals 16 residues. The CDR3 here is CASSQDLAVANYGYTF. CDR3 nucleotides: TGCGCCAGCAGCCAAGACTTGGCGGTTGCTAACTATGGCTACACCTTC.

J is TRBJ2-7 and V is TRBV18; tentative D call: TRBD2 (6 bases). This CDR3 region has 13 residues. V was clipped by 4 bases and J by 1 base, with 8 bases between them. Germline lookup yields CDR1 KGHSH and CDR2 LQKENI. The CDR3 is CASSQGTSYEQYF. The CDR3 coding sequence is TGTGCCAGCTCACAGGGGACTTCCTACGAGCAGTACTTC.

The chain is built from TRBV7-8 and TRBJ2-5, with 10 bases identical to TRBD2. The CDR3 length is 15 residues. Losses at the gene ends were 3 bases for V and 1 base for J; bases not matched to a gene: 2. CDR1 is SGHVS, CDR2 FQNEAQ, per germline. This CDR3 reads CASSLVAGGQETQYF. The CDR3, as DNA: TGTGCCAGCAGCTTGGTAGCGGGGGGCCAAGAGACCCAGTACTTC.

This chain links TRBV6-1 with TRBJ1-2; D gene ambiguous. Trimming took 1 base from V and 9 from J, leaving 9 bases between them. The CDR3 sequence is 12 residues long. CDR1 MNHNS and CDR2 SASEGT come from the germline V gene. In nucleotides, the CDR3 is TGTGCCAGCAGTGAAGAGGAGTTTAGCTACACCTTC. The encoded protein is CASSEEEFSYTF.

The CDR3 sequence: CASNEGQPNGQYF. CDR3 nucleotide sequence: TGCGCCAGCAACGAGGGACAGCCAAACGGGCAGTACTTC. This chain uses TRBV10-2 with TRBJ2-7, with 7 nucleotides matching TRBD1. Germline CDR1 WSHSY, CDR2 SAAADI. Unmatched junction bases numbered 12, after V lost 7 bases and J lost 9 bases. There are 13 residues in the CDR3.

This chain connects TRBV9 to TRBJ2-2; possible D gene TRBD2, 6 bases. The CDR3 length is 16 residues. The germline CDR1 and CDR2 sequences are SGDLS and YYNGEE. V lost 0 bases to trimming and J lost 4 bases, with 13 bases between them. The CDR3 is CASSVVAGLGTGELFF. Here the CDR3 DNA reads TGTGCCAGCAGCGTAGTGGCGGGGCTCGGCACCGGGGAGCTGTTTTTT. Full variable domain (rest looked up from reference TRBV9 and TRBJ2-2): DSGVTQTPKHLITATGQRVTLRCSPRSGDLSVYWYQQSLDQGLQFLIQYYNGEERAKGNILERFSAQQFPDLHSELNLSSLELGDSALYFCASSVVAGLGTGELFFGEGSRLTVL.

This chain links TRBV11-2 with TRBJ1-1; D remains ambiguous. The germline V and J ends were trimmed by 0 bases and 0 bases, with 5 bases remaining between them. Per the germline V gene, CDR1 is SGHAT and CDR2 is FQNNGV. This CDR3 is 14 amino acids long. The CDR3 sequence: CASSLDNMNTEAFF. The CDR3, as DNA: TGTGCCAGCAGCTTAGACAACATGAACACTGAAGCTTTCTTT.

This chain joins TRBV6-5 and TRBJ2-7; the D is unclear. This CDR3 is built from 11 residues. V was cut by 7 bases and J by 7 bases, with 11 bases left in between. Germline V lookup: CDR1 MNHEY, CDR2 SVGAGI. The chain's CDR3 is CASTQMREQYF. The CDR3 DNA follows: TGTGCCAGCACTCAAATGCGGGAGCAGTACTTC.

This clone occurred a few times. The rearrangement uses TRBV7-6 and TRBJ2-7, with 7 bases that match TRBD1. The germline CDR1 and CDR2 sequences are SGHVS and FNYEAQ. This CDR3 region has 14 residues. Unmatched junction bases numbered 8, after V lost 8 bases and J lost 1 base. In nucleotides, the CDR3 is TGTGCCAGCGCCGGGACAGAGGCTTCCTACGAGCAGTACTTC. Its translation is CASAGTEASYEQYF.

The chain links TRBV3-1 (or the pseudogene TRBV3-2) to TRBJ1-1; 9 bases are a match to TRBD1. V was clipped by 7 bases and J by 4 bases; unmatched bases: 7. The CDR3 runs 14 residues. CDR1 is LGHDT and CDR2 is YNNKEL in the germline V gene (reference sequence). The CDR3 bases are TGTGCCAGCAACAGGGGGCCCCGGGGCACTGAAGCTTTCTTT. Its translation: CASNRGPRGTEAFF.

The chain employs TRBV21-1 and TRBJ2-7; the DNA was not used to check the table's D call, TRBD2. TRBV21-1 is classified as a pseudogene. The CDR3 runs to 16 residues. The CDR3 region has the DNA TGTGCCAGCAGCAAAGCGGGGCTAGCGGGAGGGTACGAGCAGTACTTC. This codes for CASSKAGLAGGYEQYF.

The chain combines TRBV19 with TRBJ1-4, with TRBD1 as a possible D gene (5 bases). The germline gives CDR1 LNHDA, CDR2 SQIVND (reference sequence). With 7 bases removed from V and 3 bases from J, the gap between germline ends came to 15 bases. The CDR3 consists of 15 residues. The chain's CDR3 is CASTAQGLPNEKLFF. The CDR3 DNA sequence: TGTGCCAGTACCGCCCAGGGTTTGCCTAATGAAAAACTGTTTTTT.

The chain couples TRBV5-1 to TRBJ1-2; maybe TRBD1 (6 bases). Deletions cut 4 bases from V and 5 bases from J, with 15 bases between. CDR1 SGHRS and CDR2 YFSETQ come from the germline V gene. The CDR3 is 14 residues long. For the CDR3, the DNA is TGCGCCAGCAGCCCGGGTGGGGGCGCGTATGGCTACACCTTC. Amino acid sequence: CASSPGGGAYGYTF.

The rearrangement uses TRBV11-3 and TRBJ1-1, with 8 positions matching TRBD1. The V gene end was trimmed by 5 bases and the J gene end by 7 bases; junction bases not matched to a gene: 6. The length of the CDR3 is 13 residues. The germline CDR1 and CDR2 sequences are SGHNT and YENEEA. DNA for the CDR3: TGTGCCAGCAGCAGACAGGGGACGAATGAAGCTTTCTTT. Translating it yields CASSRQGTNEAFF. The full variable domain, with the rest looked up from reference TRBV11-3 and TRBJ1-1, is EAGVVQSPRYKIIEKKQPVAFWCNPISGHNTLYWYLQNLGQGPELLIRYENEEAVDDSQLPKDRFSAERLKGVDSTLKIQPAELGDSAVYLCASSRQGTNEAFFGQGTRLTVV.

The J gene is TRBJ2-7, the V gene TRBV5-1; the D gene is possibly TRBD1 (6 bases). The CDR3 has 14 amino acids. Germline V lookup: CDR1 SGHRS, CDR2 YFSETQ. Trimming took off 0 bases at V and 3 bases at J, with 10 bases between the two ends. The CDR3 loop is CASSLDQGRYEQYF. The DNA of the CDR3 is TGCGCCAGCAGCTTGGATCAGGGGCGCTACGAGCAGTACTTC.

This clone appeared a single time. This chain connects TRBV19 to TRBJ1-3; 7 nucleotides align to TRBD1. This CDR3 is 16 amino acids long. Germline V gene data show CDR1 as LNHDA and CDR2 as SQIVND (reference sequence). The ends lost 5 bases at V and 1 base at J; junction bases unmatched: 8. The CDR3 bases are TGTGCCAGTAGTTTTCCACAGGGGTGGTCTGGAAACACCATATATTTT. It is translated as CASSFPQGWSGNTIYF.

The CDR3 sequence is CASSEVPENYGYTF. In DNA, the CDR3 is TGTGCCAGCAGTGAAGTCCCTGAGAACTATGGCTACACCTTC. V is TRBV6-1 and J is TRBJ1-2; no reliable D call. The germline V and J ends were trimmed by 1 base and 2 bases, with 8 bases remaining between them. Per germline, CDR1 MNHNS and CDR2 SASEGT. The CDR3 spans 14 residues.

This clone was seen only once. CDR3: CASSKEGTKGTSGRGDYNEQFF. The CDR3 DNA is TGTGCCAGCAGCAAAGAGGGGACTAAGGGGACTAGCGGGAGGGGCGATTACAATGAGCAGTTCTTC. V gene TRBV21-1 combines with J gene TRBJ2-1; TRBD2 is the table's D call and was not checked against the DNA. TRBV21-1 is given as a pseudogene. The length of the CDR3 is 22 residues.

This rearrangement joins TRBV4-3 to TRBJ2-7; TRBD1 matches 7 bases. Per the germline V gene, CDR1 is LGHNA and CDR2 is YSLEER. V was clipped by 0 bases and J by 3 bases; unmatched bases: 2. This CDR3 is built from 14 residues. In nucleotides, the CDR3 is TGCGCCAGCAGCCAAGATGACAGGGACTACGAGCAGTACTTC. Translated, it gives CASSQDDRDYEQYF.

The chain employs TRBV18 and TRBJ1-3; tentative D call: TRBD1 (6 bases). Trimming pared 3 bases from V and 0 bases from J, leaving 12 bases between. The germline gives CDR1 KGHSH, CDR2 LQKENI. The CDR3 has 16 amino acids. The CDR3 DNA reads as TGTGCCAGCTCACCGAGACGGGACACCTCTGGAAACACCATATATTTT. This codes for CASSPRRDTSGNTIYF.

This clone was picked up one time. The chain combines TRBV4-3 with TRBJ1-2, with 8 positions matching TRBD1. The V and J ends lost 0 bases and 7 bases, in that order; junction bases with no gene match: 10. This CDR3 has 16 amino acids. Germline V gives CDR1 LGHNA, CDR2 YSLEER. The CDR3 sequence is CASSQDLGQGSFGYTF. In DNA form, the CDR3 reads TGCGCCAGCAGCCAAGATCTCGGACAGGGAAGTTTTGGCTACACCTTC.

The chain carries TRBV7-8 and TRBJ1-5; no firm D call. The CDR3 extends over 14 amino acids. V shed 6 bases and J shed 0 bases, with 9 bases lying between them. Germline V gene data show CDR1 as SGHVS and CDR2 as FQNEAQ. CDR3 nucleotide sequence: TGTGCCAGCAGATTGGGCAGTAGCAATCAGCCCCAGCATTTT. Amino acid sequence: CASRLGSSNQPQHF.

The chain recombines TRBV5-4 with TRBJ2-3, with a weak D call TRBD1 (6 bases). The CDR3 contains 16 residues. The ends were cut back, 0 bases at V and 2 bases at J, with 13 bases in the middle. Germline CDR1 and CDR2: SGHNT and YYREEE (reference sequence). DNA for the CDR3: TGTGCCAGCAGCTTGGCGGGAACAGGGATCACAGATACGCAGTATTTT. Residues: CASSLAGTGITDTQYF.